The entry that follows covers one TCR beta chain sequence. What it recognizes is unknown. The CDR3 consists of 17 residues. The V and J ends lost 3 bases and 0 bases respectively, with 17 bases between them. CDR1 is ENHRY, CDR2 SYGVKD, per germline. This sample is drawn from a study of T cell responses to AZD1222 COVID-19 vaccine. General observations from the study: Once two AZD1222 doses were given, Spike-specific TCR breadth and depth went up.

Generated by immunoSEQ multiplex PCR, the TCRdb table keeps only in-frame clones and is missing some. This sample has roughly 150,000 clones, with around 90% found just once. The rearrangement uses TRBV10-3 and TRBJ1-1, with a possible D match to TRBD1 (6 bases). The input for sequencing was peripheral blood, taken on day 0 of AZD1222 vaccination. This clonotype originated in an adult in good health. The CDR3 is CAISDGETGPLNTEAFF. The CDR3 region has the DNA TGTGCCATCAGTGACGGGGAGACAGGCCCCCTGAACACTGAAGCTTTCTTT.